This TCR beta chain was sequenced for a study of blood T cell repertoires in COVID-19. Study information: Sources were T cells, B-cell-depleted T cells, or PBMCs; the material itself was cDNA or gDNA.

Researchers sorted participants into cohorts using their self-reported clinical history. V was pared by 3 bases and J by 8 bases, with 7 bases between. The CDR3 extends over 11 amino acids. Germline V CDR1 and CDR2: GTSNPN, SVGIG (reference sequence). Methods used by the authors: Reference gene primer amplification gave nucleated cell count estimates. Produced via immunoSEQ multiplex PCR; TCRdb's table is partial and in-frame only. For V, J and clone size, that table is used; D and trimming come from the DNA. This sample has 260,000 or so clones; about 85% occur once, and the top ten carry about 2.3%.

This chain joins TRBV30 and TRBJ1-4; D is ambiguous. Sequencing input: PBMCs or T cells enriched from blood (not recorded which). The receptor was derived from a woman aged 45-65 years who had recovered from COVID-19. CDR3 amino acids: CAWSEGEKLFF. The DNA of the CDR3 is TGTGCCTGGAGCGAGGGAGAAAAACTGTTTTTT. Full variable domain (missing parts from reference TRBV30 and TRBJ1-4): SQTIHQWPATLVQPVGSPLSLECTVEGTSNPNLYWYRQAAGRGLQLLFYSVGIGQISSEVPQNLSASRPQDRQFILSSKKLLLSDSGFYLCAWSEGEKLFFGSGTQLSVL.